A selection of T cell receptor beta chains follows, all from one sample in a study of T cell repertoires in cytomegalovirus infection. TCRdb passed the reads through MiXCR, listing each CDR3 protein once. The sample contains about half a million distinct CDR3 sequences, about 44% of which appear only once. These receptors have no identified antigens. Sequencing was performed on cultured PBMCs, taken from culture after CMV antigen stimulation. These receptors were taken from a human donor in good health (CMV status not recorded). Some clones in this sample may be carry-over from other donors' samples. The CDR3 runs from the conserved cysteine through the conserved F or W. The D gene is left open where the match is weak. Expanded clones are given a class, and other clones once, few, many or no size at all.

j_call: TRBJ2-1; v_call: TRBV10-3; clone_size: few; d_call: TRBD2; cdr3_nt: TGTGCCACCAGGACGGATAGCGGGGTCAATGAGCAGTTCTTC; cdr3_aa: CATRTDSGVNEQFF
j_call: TRBJ2-5; v_call: TRBV12-3/TRBV12-4; clone_size: -; d_call: -; cdr3_nt: TGTGCCAGCAGTTTACCCGACCCAGCAGAGACCCAGTACTTC; cdr3_aa: CASSLPDPAETQYF
j_call: TRBJ2-1; v_call: TRBV4-1; clone_size: -; d_call: TRBD2; cdr3_nt: TGCGCCAGCAGCCTTACCCCGGGACGGGGGGACGATGAGCAGTTCTTC; cdr3_aa: CASSLTPGRGDDEQFF
j_call: TRBJ1-2; v_call: TRBV7-2; clone_size: few; d_call: TRBD1; cdr3_nt: TGTGCCAGCAGCTTACCTACAGGGGCGCGGGTTGCTGGCTACACCTTC; cdr3_aa: CASSLPTGARVAGYTF
j_call: TRBJ2-1; v_call: TRBV6-1; clone_size: few; d_call: -; cdr3_nt: TGTGCCAGCAGTGAAGAGGGGTGGTACCGGGACCAGGGGTATGAGCAGTTCTTC; cdr3_aa: CASSEEGWYRDQGYEQFF
j_call: TRBJ2-7; v_call: TRBV7-6; clone_size: -; d_call: TRBD2; cdr3_nt: TGTGCCAGCAGCTCCGGGACTAGCGGGAGCTCGAGCTCCTACGAGCAGTACTTC; cdr3_aa: CASSSGTSGSSSSYEQYF
j_call: TRBJ1-2; v_call: TRBV6-6; clone_size: -; d_call: -; cdr3_nt: TGTGCCAGCAGTTACCAGGTCGGTCCGCCCTACACCTTC; cdr3_aa: CASSYQVGPPYTF
j_call: TRBJ1-6; v_call: TRBV25-1; clone_size: -; d_call: -; cdr3_nt: TGTGCCAGCAGTGAGGCAGGGTTCAATAATTCACCCCTCCACTTT; cdr3_aa: CASSEAGFNNSPLHF
j_call: TRBJ1-5; v_call: TRBV6-1; clone_size: few; d_call: -; cdr3_nt: TGTGCCAGCAGTGAAGGGGATCCGGCGCAGCCCCAGCATTTT; cdr3_aa: CASSEGDPAQPQHF
j_call: TRBJ2-1; v_call: TRBV7-9; clone_size: few; d_call: -; cdr3_nt: TGTGCCAGCAGCCAAACCCTGGACTGGCCCAATGAGCAGTTCTTC; cdr3_aa: CASSQTLDWPNEQFF
j_call: TRBJ1-2; v_call: TRBV3-1; clone_size: -; d_call: -; cdr3_nt: TGTGCCAGCAGCGCCATACAGGTCGGCTATGGCTACACCTTC; cdr3_aa: CASSAIQVGYGYTF
j_call: TRBJ2-1; v_call: TRBV20-1; clone_size: -; d_call: TRBD2; cdr3_nt: TGCAGTGCCACCCGGGGACTAGCTTATTACAATGAGCAGTTCTTC; cdr3_aa: CSATRGLAYYNEQFF
j_call: TRBJ2-3; v_call: TRBV4-1; clone_size: -; d_call: TRBD1; cdr3_nt: TGCGCCAGCAGCCAAGCTAGGACAGGGGACGCAGATACGCAGTATTTT; cdr3_aa: CASSQARTGDADTQYF
j_call: TRBJ2-1; v_call: TRBV7-2; clone_size: few; d_call: TRBD2; cdr3_nt: TGTGCCAGCAGCTTAGCGGCGGGAGCGATTTACAATGAGCAGTTCTTC; cdr3_aa: CASSLAAGAIYNEQFF
j_call: TRBJ2-3; v_call: TRBV2; clone_size: few; d_call: TRBD2; cdr3_nt: TGTGCCAGCAGAACTAGCGGGGGGGAAGATACGCAGTATTTT; cdr3_aa: CASRTSGGEDTQYF
j_call: TRBJ2-3; v_call: TRBV2; clone_size: -; d_call: TRBD2; cdr3_nt: TGTGCCAGCAGTCGAGCCCCACTACCCGGGGGGGGTACGCAGTATTTT; cdr3_aa: CASSRAPLPGGGTQYF
j_call: TRBJ2-5; v_call: TRBV7-8; clone_size: -; d_call: -; cdr3_nt: TGTGCCAGCACCCGGTACTCCGGGGAGACCCAGTACTTC; cdr3_aa: CASTRYSGETQYF
j_call: TRBJ2-1; v_call: TRBV7-8; clone_size: -; d_call: TRBD2; cdr3_nt: TGTGCCAGCAGCAGCTACGGGACTAGCGGAACCTACAATGAGCAGTTCTTC; cdr3_aa: CASSSYGTSGTYNEQFF
j_call: TRBJ2-7; v_call: TRBV6-5; clone_size: -; d_call: TRBD2; cdr3_nt: TGTGCCAGCAGTCGTGCTCCACGCGGGGGGCCCTACGAGCAGTACTTC; cdr3_aa: CASSRAPRGGPYEQYF
j_call: TRBJ1-1; v_call: TRBV12-3/TRBV12-4; clone_size: many; d_call: -; cdr3_nt: TGTGCCAGCAGTTTATGGGACCGCAACACTGAAGCTTTCTTT; cdr3_aa: CASSLWDRNTEAFF
j_call: TRBJ2-7; v_call: TRBV5-4; clone_size: -; d_call: TRBD2; cdr3_nt: TGTGCCAGCAGCCGTAGCGGGGTCTACGAGCAGTACTTC; cdr3_aa: CASSRSGVYEQYF
j_call: TRBJ2-1; v_call: TRBV7-2; clone_size: -; d_call: -; cdr3_nt: TGTGCCAGCAGCTTAGGGGCCACGACCGCCTACAATGAGCAGTTCTTC; cdr3_aa: CASSLGATTAYNEQFF
j_call: TRBJ2-1; v_call: TRBV7-2; clone_size: many; d_call: TRBD2; cdr3_nt: TGTGCCAGCACCTACCAGGGTGCGGGAGGAGTGGATGAGCAGTTCTTC; cdr3_aa: CASTYQGAGGVDEQFF
j_call: TRBJ2-1; v_call: TRBV7-2; clone_size: -; d_call: -; cdr3_nt: TGTGCCAGCAGCTTAGACTCGGTTGGTCTAGGTCCCTACAATGAGCAGTTCTTC; cdr3_aa: CASSLDSVGLGPYNEQFF
j_call: TRBJ1-3; v_call: TRBV4-3; clone_size: few; d_call: -; cdr3_nt: TGCGCCAGCAGCCAGGGGAATGGGGCTGGAAACACCATATATTTT; cdr3_aa: CASSQGNGAGNTIYF
j_call: TRBJ2-4; v_call: TRBV11-2; clone_size: -; d_call: TRBD1; cdr3_nt: TGTGCCAGCAGCCTACGGGACAGCGTAGACATTCAGTACTTC; cdr3_aa: CASSLRDSVDIQYF
j_call: TRBJ1-6; v_call: TRBV7-2; clone_size: -; d_call: TRBD1; cdr3_nt: TGTGCCAGCAGCTTAGTATGGACAGGGAGCTCCTATAATTCACCCCTCCACTTT; cdr3_aa: CASSLVWTGSSYNSPLHF
j_call: TRBJ2-5; v_call: TRBV7-2; clone_size: -; d_call: -; cdr3_nt: TGTGCCAGCAGCCCACTAGCAGTCGGCCAAGAGACCCAGTACTTC; cdr3_aa: CASSPLAVGQETQYF
j_call: TRBJ2-7; v_call: TRBV7-2; clone_size: -; d_call: TRBD2; cdr3_nt: TGTGCCAGCAGCTTAAAGAGCGGGACTTTCTACGAGCAGTACTTC; cdr3_aa: CASSLKSGTFYEQYF
j_call: TRBJ2-1; v_call: TRBV11-2; clone_size: -; d_call: -; cdr3_nt: TGTGCCAGCAGCTTCCAGGGCTCCTACAATGAGCAGTTCTTC; cdr3_aa: CASSFQGSYNEQFF
j_call: TRBJ2-4; v_call: TRBV18; clone_size: -; d_call: -; cdr3_nt: TGTGCCAGCTCACCATTCAGGGAGGCGAAGAGCATTCAGTACTTC; cdr3_aa: CASSPFREAKSIQYF
j_call: TRBJ2-3; v_call: TRBV4-3; clone_size: -; d_call: -; cdr3_nt: TGCGCCAGCAGTCAAGGGGGAAGCGGGACAGATACGCAGTATTTT; cdr3_aa: CASSQGGSGTDTQYF
j_call: TRBJ1-1; v_call: TRBV7-8; clone_size: few; d_call: -; cdr3_nt: TGTGCCAGCAGCTTAGGCCCGGGGACATACACTGAAGCTTTCTTT; cdr3_aa: CASSLGPGTYTEAFF
j_call: TRBJ2-1; v_call: TRBV7-2; clone_size: few; d_call: -; cdr3_nt: TGTGCCAGCAGCACCCAGGGGAGAGCGGGGACCGCCTACAATGAGCAGTTCTTC; cdr3_aa: CASSTQGRAGTAYNEQFF
j_call: TRBJ2-1; v_call: TRBV7-8; clone_size: -; d_call: -; cdr3_nt: TGTGCCAGCAGCTTAGTGGTAGGAGAGTGGAATGAGCAGTTCTTC; cdr3_aa: CASSLVVGEWNEQFF
j_call: TRBJ2-3; v_call: TRBV20-1; clone_size: -; d_call: -; cdr3_nt: TGCAGTGCCAGTAACAGGGGAGGGACAGATACGCAGTATTTT; cdr3_aa: CSASNRGGTDTQYF
j_call: TRBJ1-1; v_call: TRBV11-2; clone_size: once; d_call: -; cdr3_nt: TGTGCCAGCAGCCAAAGTGCGGGATCCACTGAAGCTTTCTTT; cdr3_aa: CASSQSAGSTEAFF
j_call: TRBJ2-2; v_call: TRBV7-2; clone_size: few; d_call: -; cdr3_nt: TGTGCCAGCAGCTTACGGGGGGCTCACACCGGGGAGCTGTTTTTT; cdr3_aa: CASSLRGAHTGELFF
j_call: TRBJ2-1; v_call: TRBV6-2/TRBV6-3; clone_size: -; d_call: -; cdr3_nt: TGTGCCAGCAGTTACTCGAATCTGGCGGAGGGCTACAATGAGCAGTTCTTC; cdr3_aa: CASSYSNLAEGYNEQFF
j_call: TRBJ2-3; v_call: TRBV27; clone_size: -; d_call: -; cdr3_nt: TGTGCCAGCAGTTCGTCAGCCCCTGGCGCAGATACGCAGTATTTT; cdr3_aa: CASSSSAPGADTQYF
j_call: TRBJ2-7; v_call: TRBV27; clone_size: -; d_call: TRBD1; cdr3_nt: TGTGCCAGCAGTCTACCCGGGACAGGGGGCGGCGAGCAGTACTTC; cdr3_aa: CASSLPGTGGGEQYF
j_call: TRBJ2-2; v_call: TRBV7-6; clone_size: few; d_call: -; cdr3_nt: TGTGCCAGCAGCTTTGGTTATAAGGGTAAAGTCACCGGGGAGCTGTTTTTT; cdr3_aa: CASSFGYKGKVTGELFF
j_call: TRBJ2-7; v_call: TRBV7-9; clone_size: few; d_call: TRBD2; cdr3_nt: TGTGCCAGCAGCTTAGCAGGGACTAGCGGGGGTTACGAGCAGTACTTC; cdr3_aa: CASSLAGTSGGYEQYF
j_call: TRBJ1-1; v_call: TRBV7-2; clone_size: few; d_call: -; cdr3_nt: TGTGCCAGCAGCTTAAGACCCGGGGGGGCGCTTGGTGCTTTCTTT; cdr3_aa: CASSLRPGGALGAFF